These 4 T cell receptor beta chains were sequenced from one sample in a study of control samples from healthy donors and cancer patients. The table came from immunoSEQ multiplex PCR; TCRdb's copy has only in-frame clones and leaves some out. The repertoire holds about 130,000 clones, with about 90% as singletons. Sequenced sample: blood. The origin of the receptors is a woman in her forties or fifties in good health.

The CDR3 loop is CASRMGGPADTQYF. In nucleotides, the CDR3 is TGCGCCAGCAGGATGGGGGGCCCGGCAGATACGCAGTATTTT. The chain carries TRBV10-1 and TRBJ2-3; D is tentatively TRBD1 or TRBD2 (6 bases each). Trimming stripped 6 bases from V and 4 bases from J, with 14 bases between. The V gene's germline CDR1 is WNHNN and CDR2 SYGVQD (reference sequence). This CDR3 is 14 amino acids long.

The chain has TRBV15 and TRBJ1-3, with D perhaps matching TRBD1 (5 bases). The CDR3 runs to 15 residues. V lost 1 base and J lost 0, with 7 bases in between. Germline-derived CDR1 and CDR2 are LNHNV and YYDKDF (reference sequence). CDR3 sequence: CATSRGGGSGNTIYF. The DNA of the CDR3 is TGTGCCACCAGCAGAGGTGGGGGCTCTGGAAACACCATATATTTT. The whole variable domain, filled in from reference TRBV15 and TRBJ1-3, reads DAMVIQNPRYQVTQFGKPVTLSCSQTLNHNVMYWYQQKSSQAPKLLFHYYDKDFNNEADTPDNFQSRRPNTSFCFLDIRSPGLGDTAMYLCATSRGGGSGNTIYFGEGSWLTVV.

The V and J genes are TRBV14 and TRBJ1-3, with a possible D match to TRBD1 (6 bases). This CDR3 contains 16 residues. Per germline, CDR1 SGHDN and CDR2 FVKESK. V was pared by 5 bases and J by 0 bases, with 14 bases between. Here the CDR3 reads CASSAMIGGSGNTIYF. The CDR3 DNA follows: TGTGCCAGCAGCGCAATGATAGGGGGCTCTGGAAACACCATATATTTT.

Notes on this clone: The germline gene is not matched at one end of the junction; a read error may be the cause. The CDR3 DNA follows: TGCGCTAGCAGCTTGGCAGGAGTTGGTGAAAAACTGTTTTTT. Its translation: CASSLAGVGEKLFF. The rearrangement joins TRBV5-1 to TRBJ1-4, with D unclear. This CDR3 spans 14 amino acids. Germline V gene sequence: CDR1 SGHRS, CDR2 YFSETQ.